A selection of T cell receptor beta chains follows, all from one sample in a study of blood T cell repertoires in COVID-19. Profiled with immunoSEQ multiplex PCR; TCRdb holds only in-frame clones, not every one. There are roughly 250,000 clones in the sample; approximately 89% occur only once, and 0.95% to 1.5% lies in the top ten. The sample taken for sequencing was PBMCs or T cells enriched from blood (not recorded which). These receptors were collected from a woman aged 40 to 55 with acute COVID-19. Both conserved end residues are part of each CDR3. The D gene is left open where the match is weak. Clone size appears in some rows only: once, few, many, or a class for an expanded clone.

j_gene: TRBJ1-2; v_gene: TRBV24-1; abundance: NA; d_gene: NA; CDR3aa: CATSGTGVIGYTF; CDR3nt: TGTGCCACCAGTGGAACAGGAGTAATTGGCTACACCTTC
j_gene: TRBJ1-5; v_gene: TRBV30; abundance: NA; d_gene: TRBD1; CDR3aa: CAWSPPGGPSNQPQHF; CDR3nt: TGTGCCTGGAGTCCTCCAGGGGGCCCCTCCAATCAGCCCCAGCATTTT
j_gene: TRBJ2-2; v_gene: TRBV27; abundance: NA; d_gene: NA; CDR3aa: CASSLISGISGGELFF; CDR3nt: TGTGCCAGCAGTTTAATCTCCGGGATATCTGGTGGGGAGCTGTTTTTT
j_gene: TRBJ1-1; v_gene: TRBV18; abundance: NA; d_gene: TRBD1; CDR3aa: CASSPAVGQGLYTEAFF; CDR3nt: TGTGCCAGCTCACCAGCCGTCGGACAGGGGTTATACACTGAAGCTTTCTTT
j_gene: TRBJ2-7; v_gene: TRBV7-8; abundance: NA; d_gene: NA; CDR3aa: CASSAGQSYEQYF; CDR3nt: TGTGCCAGCAGCGCTGGACAGTCCTACGAGCAGTACTTC
j_gene: TRBJ2-1; v_gene: TRBV4-1; abundance: NA; d_gene: TRBD2; CDR3aa: CASSQQNRAGGRGWDEQFF; CDR3nt: TGCGCCAGCAGCCAACAAAACAGAGCGGGAGGACGAGGGTGGGATGAGCAGTTCTTC
j_gene: TRBJ1-2; v_gene: TRBV5-4; abundance: NA; d_gene: TRBD1; CDR3aa: CASDTTGAGLGGYTF; CDR3nt: TGTGCCAGCGATACGACAGGGGCGGGTCTGGGTGGCTACACCTTC
j_gene: TRBJ1-2; v_gene: TRBV12-3/TRBV12-4; abundance: NA; d_gene: NA; CDR3aa: CASSLVASYGYTF; CDR3nt: TGTGCCAGCAGTTTAGTGGCCAGTTATGGCTACACCTTC
j_gene: TRBJ2-5; v_gene: TRBV9; abundance: NA; d_gene: TRBD2; CDR3aa: CASSVGLAGGETQYF; CDR3nt: TGTGCCAGCAGCGTAGGGCTAGCGGGAGGCGAGACCCAGTACTTC
j_gene: TRBJ2-1; v_gene: TRBV2; abundance: NA; d_gene: NA; CDR3aa: CASSDSAYNEQFF; CDR3nt: TGTGCCAGCAGTGATAGTGCCTACAATGAGCAGTTCTTC
j_gene: TRBJ2-3; v_gene: TRBV5-1; abundance: NA; d_gene: NA; CDR3aa: CASSPTGDTQYF; CDR3nt: TGCGCCAGCAGCCCAACCGGTGATACGCAGTATTTT
j_gene: TRBJ2-1; v_gene: TRBV10-1; abundance: NA; d_gene: TRBD2; CDR3aa: CASSPSHGGRGEQFF; CDR3nt: TGCGCCAGCAGTCCAAGTCATGGCGGGAGAGGTGAGCAGTTCTTC
j_gene: TRBJ2-1; v_gene: TRBV14; abundance: once; d_gene: TRBD2; CDR3aa: CASSQMGLDYNEQFF; CDR3nt: TGTGCCAGCAGCCAGATGGGACTAGACTACAATGAGCAGTTCTTC
j_gene: TRBJ1-5; v_gene: TRBV30; abundance: few; d_gene: NA; CDR3aa: CAWSVSRGTQHF; CDR3nt: TGTGCCTGGAGTGTCTCTCGCGGTACCCAGCATTTT
j_gene: TRBJ2-3; v_gene: TRBV24-1; abundance: NA; d_gene: TRBD2; CDR3aa: CATSDLSTSGSPDTQYF; CDR3nt: TGTGCCACCAGTGATTTGTCGACTAGCGGGAGTCCTGATACGCAGTATTTT
j_gene: TRBJ2-7; v_gene: TRBV6-5; abundance: NA; d_gene: TRBD2; CDR3aa: CASSYSLAGGYEQYF; CDR3nt: TGTGCCAGCAGTTACTCCCTGGCGGGAGGCTACGAGCAGTACTTC
j_gene: TRBJ2-2; v_gene: TRBV15; abundance: NA; d_gene: NA; CDR3aa: CATSSQGPVTGELFF; CDR3nt: TGTGCCACCAGCAGCCAGGGCCCGGTCACCGGGGAGCTGTTTTTT
j_gene: TRBJ2-1; v_gene: TRBV5-1; abundance: NA; d_gene: TRBD2; CDR3aa: CASSYPRLAGGNYNEQFF; CDR3nt: TGCGCCAGCAGCTACCCAAGACTAGCGGGAGGGAACTACAATGAGCAGTTCTTC
j_gene: TRBJ1-4; v_gene: TRBV28; abundance: NA; d_gene: TRBD1; CDR3aa: CASSGTGDLVEKLFF; CDR3nt: TGTGCCAGCAGCGGGACAGGGGATTTGGTAGAAAAACTGTTTTTT
j_gene: TRBJ1-5; v_gene: TRBV9; abundance: NA; d_gene: TRBD1; CDR3aa: CASSVGQGDNQPQHF; CDR3nt: TGTGCCAGCAGCGTTGGACAGGGCGACAATCAGCCCCAGCATTTT
j_gene: TRBJ1-2; v_gene: TRBV6-5; abundance: NA; d_gene: NA; CDR3aa: CASSYQGESYGYTF; CDR3nt: TGTGCCAGCAGTTACCAGGGTGAGAGCTATGGCTACACCTTC
j_gene: TRBJ1-5; v_gene: TRBV10-1; abundance: NA; d_gene: NA; CDR3aa: CASSGGINQPQHF; CDR3nt: TGCGCCAGCAGTGGCGGGATTAATCAGCCCCAGCATTTT
j_gene: TRBJ1-3; v_gene: TRBV11-3; abundance: NA; d_gene: TRBD1; CDR3aa: CASSSQGKDIYF; CDR3nt: TGTGCCAGCAGCTCACAGGGGAAGGACATATATTTT
j_gene: TRBJ2-7; v_gene: TRBV3-1/TRBV3-2; abundance: NA; d_gene: TRBD1; CDR3aa: CASSPQGQYEQYF; CDR3nt: TGTGCCAGCAGCCCCCAGGGACAGTACGAGCAGTACTTC
j_gene: TRBJ2-1; v_gene: TRBV6-5; abundance: NA; d_gene: NA; CDR3aa: CASNGGTRYNEQFF; CDR3nt: TGTGCCAGCAACGGCGGAACGCGATACAATGAGCAGTTCTTC
j_gene: TRBJ2-7; v_gene: TRBV5-5; abundance: NA; d_gene: TRBD1; CDR3aa: CASSPTSDRSSYEQYF; CDR3nt: TGTGCCAGCAGCCCAACTTCGGACAGGTCGTCCTACGAGCAGTACTTC
j_gene: TRBJ1-2; v_gene: TRBV20-1; abundance: NA; d_gene: NA; CDR3aa: CSASYRAGKLGYTF; CDR3nt: TGCAGTGCTAGTTATAGGGCAGGGAAACTTGGCTACACCTTC
j_gene: TRBJ2-1; v_gene: TRBV27; abundance: NA; d_gene: TRBD2; CDR3aa: CASSLTSGISNEQFF; CDR3nt: TGTGCCAGCAGTCTGACTAGCGGGATAAGCAATGAGCAGTTCTTC
j_gene: TRBJ2-1; v_gene: TRBV7-9; abundance: NA; d_gene: NA; CDR3aa: CASSLQGTYGDNEQFF; CDR3nt: TGTGCCAGCAGCCTACAGGGTACCTACGGCGACAATGAGCAGTTCTTC
j_gene: TRBJ2-1; v_gene: TRBV19; abundance: NA; d_gene: TRBD2; CDR3aa: CASEGSSGRGRQFF; CDR3nt: TGTGCCAGCGAAGGATCTAGCGGGAGGGGCCGGCAGTTCTTC
j_gene: TRBJ2-3; v_gene: TRBV24-1; abundance: NA; d_gene: TRBD1; CDR3aa: CATSDTGAGTDTQYF; CDR3nt: TGTGCCACCAGTGATACAGGGGCTGGGACAGATACGCAGTATTTT
j_gene: TRBJ2-5; v_gene: TRBV7-2; abundance: NA; d_gene: NA; CDR3aa: CASSLRDKETQYF; CDR3nt: TGTGCCAGCAGCTTACGGGACAAAGAGACCCAGTACTTC
j_gene: TRBJ2-2; v_gene: TRBV14; abundance: NA; d_gene: TRBD1; CDR3aa: CASSHTRGTGRRTGELFF; CDR3nt: TGTGCCAGCAGCCATACCAGGGGGACAGGGCGTAGGACCGGGGAGCTGTTTTTT
j_gene: TRBJ1-5; v_gene: TRBV28; abundance: NA; d_gene: NA; CDR3aa: CASSLLGGNQPQHF; CDR3nt: TGTGCCAGCAGTTTATTGGGAGGCAATCAGCCCCAGCATTTT
j_gene: TRBJ2-3; v_gene: TRBV5-4; abundance: NA; d_gene: TRBD2; CDR3aa: CASSPPSGGRYTDTQYF; CDR3nt: TGTGCCAGCAGCCCGCCTAGCGGAGGACGATACACAGATACGCAGTATTTT
j_gene: TRBJ1-5; v_gene: TRBV28; abundance: NA; d_gene: NA; CDR3aa: CASSLLGGRTQPQHF; CDR3nt: TGTGCCAGCAGTTTATTAGGCGGGCGCACTCAGCCCCAGCATTTT
j_gene: TRBJ2-6; v_gene: TRBV2; abundance: NA; d_gene: NA; CDR3aa: CASNQEHSGANVLTF; CDR3nt: TGTGCCAGCAACCAGGAACACTCTGGGGCCAACGTCCTGACTTTC
j_gene: TRBJ2-2; v_gene: TRBV19; abundance: NA; d_gene: NA; CDR3aa: CASETPEGAGTGELFF; CDR3nt: TGTGCCAGTGAAACCCCGGAGGGCGCGGGGACCGGGGAGCTGTTTTTT
j_gene: TRBJ1-2; v_gene: TRBV9; abundance: NA; d_gene: NA; CDR3aa: CASSVAGGNYGYTF; CDR3nt: TGTGCCAGCAGCGTAGCCGGGGGAAACTATGGCTACACCTTC
j_gene: TRBJ1-2; v_gene: TRBV9; abundance: NA; d_gene: NA; CDR3aa: CASREQNYGYTF; CDR3nt: TGTGCCAGCAGGGAACAGAACTATGGCTACACCTTC
j_gene: TRBJ1-3; v_gene: TRBV25-1; abundance: NA; d_gene: TRBD1; CDR3aa: CASGRQGPGNTIYF; CDR3nt: TGTGCCAGCGGAAGACAGGGGCCTGGAAACACCATATATTTT
j_gene: TRBJ1-3; v_gene: TRBV10-3; abundance: NA; d_gene: NA; CDR3aa: CAISESTKAAGEYF; CDR3nt: TGTGCCATCAGTGAGTCCACAAAGGCGGCAGGGGAATATTTT
j_gene: TRBJ2-7; v_gene: TRBV18; abundance: NA; d_gene: TRBD2; CDR3aa: CASSPRGLAGSYEQYF; CDR3nt: TGTGCCAGCTCACCGCGGGGACTAGCGGGAAGTTACGAGCAGTACTTC
j_gene: TRBJ2-7; v_gene: TRBV28; abundance: NA; d_gene: TRBD2; CDR3aa: CASLRVGLAGGPKDEQYF; CDR3nt: TGTGCCAGCCTCAGGGTAGGACTAGCGGGAGGGCCCAAGGACGAGCAGTACTTC
j_gene: TRBJ1-2; v_gene: TRBV7-9; abundance: NA; d_gene: NA; CDR3aa: CASSFGGGRAVNYGYTF; CDR3nt: TGTGCCAGCAGCTTTGGTGGGGGGAGAGCGGTTAACTATGGCTACACCTTC
j_gene: TRBJ2-3; v_gene: TRBV10-1; abundance: NA; d_gene: TRBD2; CDR3aa: CASSESSGSGTDTQYF; CDR3nt: TGCGCCAGCAGTGAGTCCAGCGGGAGTGGGACAGATACGCAGTATTTT
j_gene: TRBJ1-1; v_gene: TRBV29-1; abundance: NA; d_gene: TRBD1; CDR3aa: CSVEHRDSKNTEAFF; CDR3nt: TGCAGCGTTGAGCACCGGGACAGTAAGAACACTGAAGCTTTCTTT
j_gene: TRBJ2-6; v_gene: TRBV5-1; abundance: NA; d_gene: NA; CDR3aa: CASTDPSSGTGANVLTF; CDR3nt: TGCGCCAGCACCGACCCGTCCTCAGGGACTGGGGCCAACGTCCTGACTTTC
j_gene: TRBJ1-5; v_gene: TRBV30; abundance: once; d_gene: NA; CDR3aa: CAWSRSSNQPQHF; CDR3nt: TGTGCCTGGAGTCGGAGTAGCAATCAGCCCCAGCATTTT
j_gene: TRBJ2-5; v_gene: TRBV7-9; abundance: NA; d_gene: NA; CDR3aa: CASSTREFVETQYF; CDR3nt: TGTGCCAGCAGCACCCGGGAGTTCGTAGAGACCCAGTACTTC
j_gene: TRBJ2-1; v_gene: TRBV5-5; abundance: NA; d_gene: NA; CDR3aa: CASSRRRITDNNEQFF; CDR3nt: TGTGCCAGCAGCCGTCGACGGATCACAGACAACAATGAGCAGTTCTTC
j_gene: TRBJ1-1; v_gene: TRBV5-1; abundance: NA; d_gene: TRBD1; CDR3aa: CASSRTGDLDTEAFF; CDR3nt: TGCGCCAGCAGTCGGACAGGGGATTTGGACACTGAAGCTTTCTTT
j_gene: TRBJ2-5; v_gene: TRBV7-8; abundance: NA; d_gene: TRBD1; CDR3aa: CASSSIDRARQETQYF; CDR3nt: TGTGCCAGCAGCTCCATCGACAGGGCCCGACAAGAGACCCAGTACTTC
j_gene: TRBJ2-3; v_gene: TRBV2; abundance: NA; d_gene: TRBD2; CDR3aa: CAGARQAGGLDTQYF; CDR3nt: TGTGCCGGCGCGAGACAGGCGGGGGGTTTGGATACGCAGTATTTT
j_gene: TRBJ2-1; v_gene: TRBV24-1; abundance: NA; d_gene: TRBD2; CDR3aa: CATSGRLAGGVDNEQFF; CDR3nt: TGTGCCACCAGTGGCCGACTAGCGGGAGGCGTGGACAATGAGCAGTTCTTC
j_gene: TRBJ2-6; v_gene: TRBV27; abundance: once; d_gene: NA; CDR3aa: CASTLYPGANVLTF; CDR3nt: TGTGCCAGCACCCTCTACCCTGGGGCCAACGTCCTGACTTTC
j_gene: TRBJ2-1; v_gene: TRBV6-2/TRBV6-3; abundance: NA; d_gene: TRBD2; CDR3aa: CASSLPHSGSNYNEQFF; CDR3nt: TGTGCCAGCAGTCTGCCTCATAGCGGGAGTAACTACAATGAGCAGTTCTTC
j_gene: TRBJ1-6; v_gene: TRBV4-1; abundance: NA; d_gene: NA; CDR3aa: CASSQVGRDSPLHF; CDR3nt: TGCGCCAGCAGCCAAGTAGGGAGGGATTCACCCCTCCACTTT